These 23 T cell receptor beta chains were sequenced from one sample in a study of blood T cells in healthy people across ages. A second about 7 to 11 cycle PCR used barcoded and J-beta primers. TCRdb independently ran MiXCR on the 5' RACE reads; one entry per CDR3 protein. The sample has hundreds of thousands of distinct CDR3 sequences, 56% seen once; the top ten hold roughly 24%. Source material: blood. The source of these receptors is a middle-aged man in good health.

The chain combines TRBV2 with TRBJ1-1; tentative D call: TRBD1 (5 bases). The V end was cut by 6 bases, the J end by 1 base, with 12 bases between. From germline, CDR1 is SNHLY and CDR2 FYNNEI. This CDR3 is built from 14 residues. Here the CDR3 reads CASRDPRENTEAFF. CDR3 DNA sequence: TGTGCCAGCAGGGATCCCAGGGAGAACACTGAAGCTTTCTTT.

This clonotype was seen only a few times. The chain has TRBV5-8 and TRBJ2-1; D possibly matches TRBD1 or TRBD2 (7 bases each). V was cut by 2 bases and J by 8 bases, with 14 bases left in between. Germline V gene sequence: CDR1 SGHTS, CDR2 YDEGEE. This CDR3 has 14 amino acids. CDR3 sequence reads: CASSFQGGPYEQFF. CDR3 DNA sequence: TGTGCCAGCAGCTTCCAGGGGGGGCCCTATGAGCAGTTCTTC.

The chain has TRBV20-1 and TRBJ2-5, with 10 bases lining up with TRBD1. Per germline, CDR1 DFQATT and CDR2 SNEGSKA (reference sequence). V was pared by 6 bases and J by 7 bases, with 17 bases of the junction left unmatched. The CDR3 is 16 residues long. CDR3: CSAIDGGTGVYATQYF. The CDR3 bases are TGCAGTGCCATCGATGGCGGGACAGGGGTGTATGCGACCCAGTACTTC.

V is TRBV27 and J is TRBJ1-1; weak D call: TRBD1 (5 bases). V was shortened by 3 bases and J by 1 base, with 9 bases between the two germline ends. The CDR3 has 14 amino acids. Germline V gene data show CDR1 as MNHEY and CDR2 as SMNVEV (reference sequence). CDR3 amino acids: CASSLGQWNTEAFF. The CDR3 bases are TGTGCCAGCAGTTTGGGGCAGTGGAACACTGAAGCTTTCTTT.

The genes are TRBV29-1 and TRBJ1-2, with D uncertain. CDR1 SQVTM and CDR2 ANQGSEA come from the germline V gene. This CDR3 region has 12 residues. Between the trimmed V and J ends, which lost 4 bases and 4 bases, there was a span of 10 bases. CDR3 protein: CSVAPALYGYTF. In DNA, the CDR3 is TGCAGCGTTGCCCCAGCCCTCTATGGCTACACCTTC. Full variable domain (remainder filled in from reference TRBV29-1 and TRBJ1-2): SAVISQKPSRDICQRGTSLTIQCQVDSQVTMMFWYRQQPGQSLTLIATANQGSEATYESGFVIDKFPISRPNLTFSTLTVSNMSPEDSSIYLCSVAPALYGYTFGSGTRLTVV.

The V call is TRBV29-1, the J call TRBJ2-3, with 10 bases fitting TRBD2. This CDR3 region has 16 residues. CDR1 is SQVTM, CDR2 ANQGSEA, per germline. With 3 bases clipped from V and 0 bases from J, the junction kept 6 bases outside the gene matches. CDR3 sequence: CSVEGLAGVSTDTQYF. The CDR3 DNA sequence: TGCAGCGTTGAGGGGCTAGCGGGAGTCAGCACAGATACGCAGTATTTT.

The chain recombines TRBV6-1 with TRBJ1-1; 9 bases match TRBD1. CDR1 MNHNS and CDR2 SASEGT come from the germline V gene. V trimming: 5 bases; J trimming: 4 bases; junction bases outside the gene matches: 11. This CDR3 region has 16 residues. CDR3 sequence reads: CASSPQGDRVVTEAFF. In nucleotides, the CDR3 is TGTGCCAGCAGTCCACAAGGGGACAGGGTTGTCACTGAAGCTTTCTTT.

The rearrangement joins TRBV20-1 to TRBJ1-5, with 7 bases identical to TRBD1. Germline V gene lookup returns CDR1 DFQATT and CDR2 SNEGSKA (reference sequence). V was clipped by 1 base and J by 8 bases; unmatched bases: 11. The CDR3 has 15 amino acids. The CDR3 region is CSARVGGQRAKPQHF. The CDR3 bases are TGCAGTGCTAGAGTCGGGGGACAGAGGGCTAAGCCCCAGCATTTT.

This sequence joins TRBV3-1 and TRBJ2-4; TRBD2 might be the D (6 bases). The better agreement between TRBJ2-7 and the DNA end casts doubt on the J call. There are 15 residues in the CDR3. In germline, CDR1 is LGHDT, CDR2 YNNKEL (reference sequence). The CDR3 coding sequence is TGTGCCAGCAGCCAATTTCCGCGGGATCAATACGAGCAGTACTTC. This sequence encodes CASSQFPRDQYEQYF.

The CDR3 nucleotides read TGTGCCAGCAGCGTAGCCCACAACCCCCTAAATGAGCAGTTCTTC. This sequence encodes CASSVAHNPLNEQFF. J is TRBJ2-1 and V is TRBV9; the D is unclear. The germline V and J ends were trimmed by 0 bases and 7 bases, with 14 bases remaining between them. CDR3 length: 15 amino acids. The germline V gene encodes CDR1 SGDLS and CDR2 YYNGEE.

This clonotype was seen a few times. The chain combines TRBV4-3 with TRBJ1-4, with D unresolved. The germline CDR1 and CDR2 sequences are LGHNA and YSLEER. V lost 4 bases and J lost 8, with 23 bases in between. This CDR3 has 17 residues. The CDR3 sequence is CASSPQPKGSSLEKLFF. CDR3 DNA: TGCGCCAGCAGCCCGCAGCCAAAGGGCAGTTCGTTGGAAAAACTGTTTTTT.

V usage is TRBV5-1 and J usage is TRBJ1-1, with a tentative D call TRBD1 (6 bases). CDR3 length: 14 amino acids. Between the trimmed V and J ends, which lost 4 bases and 9 bases, there was a span of 19 bases. Germline V CDR1 and CDR2: SGHRS, YFSETQ. CDR3 sequence reads: CASSPGVTGIQAFF. The CDR3 coding sequence is TGCGCCAGCAGCCCAGGGGTAACAGGAATCCAAGCTTTCTTT.

J is TRBJ2-6 and V is TRBV6-5, with unresolved D. Germline CDR1 MNHEY, CDR2 SVGAGI. The CDR3 is made up of 11 amino acids. Trimming cost V 8 bases and J 7 bases, with 6 bases left between them. This CDR3 reads CASRTANVLTF. The CDR3 region has the DNA TGTGCCAGCCGAACTGCCAACGTCCTGACTTTC.

V and J are TRBV11-1 and TRBJ1-5; TRBD1 might be the D (5 bases). The germline V gene encodes CDR1 SGHAT and CDR2 FQDESV (reference sequence). This CDR3 region has 19 residues. Trimming stripped 5 bases from V and 4 bases from J, with 27 bases between. CDR3 in DNA: TGTGCCAGCAGCCTTAATCAGCGGCAGGGAAGCCCCGTAAATCAGCCCCAGCATTTT. Encoded protein: CASSLNQRQGSPVNQPQHF. The variable domain in full, with the rest retrieved from reference TRBV11-1 and TRBJ1-5, is EAEVAQSPRYKITEKSQAVAFWCDPISGHATLYWYRQILGQGPELLVQFQDESVVDDSQLPKDRFSAERLKGVDSTLKIQPAELGDSAMYLCASSLNQRQGSPVNQPQHFGDGTRLSIL.

This clonotype was picked up one time. The chain recombines TRBV20-1 with TRBJ2-3, with D unclear. The CDR3 consists of 13 residues. Trimming took 5 bases from V and 2 from J, leaving 11 bases between them. CDR1 is DFQATT, CDR2 SNEGSKA, per germline (reference sequence). CDR3 nucleotides: TGCAGTGCTTTCTCACAAACCACAGATACGCAGTATTTT. Protein sequence: CSAFSQTTDTQYF.

The CDR3 DNA is TGCAGCGTTGCGCGTAGCGGGGGGGCCGAAGAGACCCAGTTCTTC. Its protein is CSVARSGGAEETQFF. The chain combines TRBV29-1 with TRBJ2-1; TRBD2 matches 11 bases. This CDR3 is built from 15 residues. The germline V gene encodes CDR1 SQVTM and CDR2 ANQGSEA. The V and J ends lost 4 bases and 13 bases, in that order; junction bases with no gene match: 15.

This clonotype has more than one count but fewer than ten. The chain has TRBV20-1 and TRBJ2-4; a weak D match, TRBD2 (5 bases). The CDR3 is made up of 13 amino acids. Trimming took off 3 bases at V and 4 bases at J, with 10 bases between the two ends. CDR1 DFQATT and CDR2 SNEGSKA come from the germline V gene (reference sequence). The CDR3 protein is CSARDRGKNIQYF. CDR3 in DNA: TGCAGTGCTAGGGACCGCGGGAAAAACATTCAGTACTTC.

This clonotype was observed a few times. The chain couples TRBV7-8 to TRBJ1-2; D perhaps matches TRBD1 (6 bases). The CDR3 is made up of 13 amino acids. Germline CDR1 reads SGHVS; CDR2 reads FQNEAQ. V shed 0 bases and J shed 12 bases, with 14 bases lying between them. CDR3 sequence reads: CASSLARGRGDTF. CDR3 nucleotides: TGTGCCAGCAGCTTAGCTCGGGGGCGAGGAGACACCTTC.

The chain joins TRBV4-2 to TRBJ1-5; maybe TRBD1 (5 bases). The CDR3 loop spans 15 amino acids. The V gene lost 1 base and the J gene lost 5 bases, with 12 bases spanning the gap. Germline V gene data show CDR1 as LGHNA and CDR2 as YNFKEQ. This CDR3 reads CASSQAGTDDQPQHF. DNA of the CDR3: TGTGCCAGCAGCCAAGCTGGGACCGATGATCAGCCCCAGCATTTT.

About this clonotype itself: A junction end diverges from the germline sequence, so it may reflect a read error. The V call is TRBV20-1, the J call TRBJ2-1; D is possibly TRBD1 (5 bases). CDR3 length: 15 amino acids. CDR1 is DFQATT, CDR2 SNEGSKA, per germline (reference sequence). Here the CDR3 reads CSARDWQGRFNEQFF. The CDR3 DNA is TGTAGTGCTAGAGATTGGCAGGGAAGATTCAATGAGCAGTTCTTC.

This chain links TRBV5-1 with TRBJ2-1; tentative D call: TRBD2 (5 bases). The V end was cut by 4 bases, the J end by 5 bases, with 13 bases between. Germline lookup yields CDR1 SGHRS and CDR2 YFSETQ. This CDR3 is 14 amino acids long. As DNA, the CDR3 is TGCGCCAGCAGCCCCCTCGAGCGGAACAATGAGCAGTTCTTC. It specifies CASSPLERNNEQFF.

The chain recombines TRBV28 with TRBJ2-7, with 7 bases fitting TRBD2. This CDR3 is built from 13 residues. J lost 6 bases, V lost 4 bases, and 6 bases had no gene match. The germline V gene has CDR1 MDHEN and CDR2 SYDVKM. The CDR3: CASSCAGEGEQYF. Written as DNA, the CDR3 is TGTGCCAGCAGTTGTGCGGGGGAGGGCGAGCAGTACTTC.

The rearrangement uses TRBV6-6 and TRBJ2-7; D is possibly TRBD1 or TRBD2 (5 bases each). V lost 0 bases and J lost 5, with 14 bases in between. The CDR3 sequence is 15 residues long. Germline V lookup: CDR1 MNHNY, CDR2 SVGAGI (reference sequence). The CDR3: CASSYSNRDGDEQYF. The DNA of the CDR3 is TGTGCCAGCAGTTACTCGAATCGGGACGGTGACGAGCAGTACTTC.